The clone carrying this T cell receptor (beta chain) has ten or more counts. The antigen is unknown. A single record per CDR3 protein comes from TCRdb applying MiXCR to the 5' RACE reads. The sample yields about 890,000 distinct CDR3 sequences, 12% seen once. Trimming took 5 bases from V and 1 from J, leaving 12 bases between them. Germline V lookup: CDR1 SGHDN, CDR2 FVKESK. The CDR3 length is 15 residues. The sample is drawn from a study of identical twins. Study-level findings and limits: Abundant cord blood beta clonotypes carried fewer insertions; memory repertoires showed none.

This same sample was also taken into another study, of yellow fever vaccine responses in identical twins. That work states: Vaccine T cell responses of twins reportedly seemed partly convergent and partly personalized.

The specimen sequenced was PBMCs. This chain links TRBV14 with TRBJ2-1; D tentatively reads TRBD1 or TRBD2 (5 bases each). The clonotype was recovered from a woman between 18 and 29 years old in good health. CDR3 protein: CASSGTTVSYNEQFF. In DNA form, the CDR3 reads TGTGCCAGCAGCGGGACCACCGTTTCCTACAATGAGCAGTTCTTC.